Presented here are 18 T cell receptor beta chains from one specimen sequenced in a study of OX40 agonist ivuxolimab in advanced cancers. TCRdb's table, derived via immunoSEQ multiplex PCR, lists solely in-frame clones and lacks some. The data hold about 65,000 clones, with more than 75% observed a single time. Here the sequenced sample was CD4+ or CD8+ T cells sorted from blood, taken in a trial of the OX40 agonist ivuxolimab. The receptors come from an adult with an advanced solid tumor such as melanoma, head and neck, liver or kidney cancer.

This chain connects TRBV19 to TRBJ1-2; D is possibly TRBD1 (6 bases). The CDR3 sequence is 13 residues long. Germline V CDR1 and CDR2: LNHDA, SQIVND (reference sequence). Trimming removed 1 base at V and 8 bases at J, with 11 bases between. The CDR3: CASSIVWGAGYTF. As DNA, the CDR3 is TGTGCCAGTAGTATAGTTTGGGGGGCCGGCTACACCTTC. Together with reference TRBV19 and TRBJ1-2, the CDR3 gives the full variable domain: DGGITQSPKYLFRKEGQNVTLSCEQNLNHDAMYWYRQDPGQGLRLIYYSQIVNDFQKGDIAEGYSVSREKKESFPLTVTSAQKNPTAFYLCASSIVWGAGYTFGSGTRLTVV.

The chain recombines TRBV11-3 with TRBJ1-6; no firm D call. This CDR3 spans 13 amino acids. The germline gives CDR1 SGHNT, CDR2 YENEEA. Trimming took off 5 bases at V and 10 bases at J, with 12 bases between the two ends. DNA for the CDR3: TGTGCCAGCAGCCTCCACTTGTACTCACCCCTCCACTTT. It specifies CASSLHLYSPLHF.

In this sample, this clone turned up a few times. This chain links TRBV5-6 with TRBJ1-2, with D possibly matching TRBD1 (6 bases). The CDR3 has 14 residues. Germline CDR1 is SGHDT and CDR2 is YYEEEE. Trimming cost V 0 bases and J 5 bases, with 11 bases left between them. Here the CDR3 reads CASSLAGGAYGYTF. CDR3 DNA sequence: TGTGCCAGCAGCTTGGCCGGGGGCGCTTATGGCTACACCTTC.

The rearrangement joins TRBV5-1 to TRBJ2-1; TRBD1 matches at 10 bases. The CDR3 runs 14 residues. Germline-derived CDR1 and CDR2 are SGHRS and YFSETQ. V gave up 3 bases and J gave up 7 bases; unmatched junction bases: 4. The DNA of the CDR3 is TGCGCCAGCAGCTACGGACAGGGGGGGAATGAGCAGTTCTTC. This sequence encodes CASSYGQGGNEQFF. The full variable domain, completed using reference TRBV5-1 and TRBJ2-1, is KAGVTQTPRYLIKTRGQQVTLSCSPISGHRSVSWYQQTPGQGLQFLFEYFSETQRNKGNFPGRFSGRQFSNSRSEMNVSTLELGDSALYLCASSYGQGGNEQFFGPGTRLTVL.

The chain uses TRBV19 and TRBJ1-6; possible D gene TRBD1, 6 bases. Deletions cut 4 bases from V and 0 bases from J, with 16 bases between. This CDR3 is 18 amino acids long. CDR1 is LNHDA and CDR2 is SQIVND in the germline V gene (reference sequence). CDR3 amino acids: CASSSPLGASSYNSPLHF. Here the CDR3 DNA reads TGTGCCAGTAGTAGCCCCCTGGGGGCGAGCTCCTATAATTCACCCCTCCACTTT. The variable domain in full, with the rest retrieved from reference TRBV19 and TRBJ1-6, is DGGITQSPKYLFRKEGQNVTLSCEQNLNHDAMYWYRQDPGQGLRLIYYSQIVNDFQKGDIAEGYSVSREKKESFPLTVTSAQKNPTAFYLCASSSPLGASSYNSPLHFGNGTRLTVT.

This clone showed up just a few times. The chain uses TRBV7-6 and TRBJ2-5; 8 bases match TRBD1. Germline V lookup: CDR1 SGHVS, CDR2 FNYEAQ. This CDR3 is built from 13 residues. After removal of 6 bases from V and 4 bases from J, the junction contained 4 bases not matched to a gene. The chain's CDR3 is CASRTGVGETQYF. CDR3 in DNA: TGTGCCAGCAGGACAGGGGTCGGAGAGACCCAGTACTTC.

This clone has just one count. The genes are TRBV5-1 and TRBJ1-2, with D uncertain. Germline CDR1 reads SGHRS; CDR2 reads YFSETQ. The CDR3 spans 14 residues. Trimming took off 1 base at V and 1 base at J, with 8 bases between the two ends. The CDR3 sequence: CASSLRQNNYGYTF. The CDR3 nucleotides are TGCGCCAGCAGCTTGAGGCAGAATAACTATGGCTACACCTTC.

The chain joins TRBV30 to TRBJ2-3; 7 bases fit TRBD1. CDR1 is GTSNPN, CDR2 SVGIG, per germline (reference sequence). This CDR3 spans 16 amino acids. Trimming removed 4 bases from V and 2 bases from J; junction bases left unmatched: 12. The CDR3 loop reads CAWTFGAGGTTDTQYF. The CDR3 DNA reads TGTGCCTGGACGTTTGGGGCAGGGGGTACCACAGATACGCAGTATTTT.

This chain joins TRBV6-1 and TRBJ1-1, with D hard to call. The length of the CDR3 is 13 residues. Looked up from germline, CDR1 is MNHNS and CDR2 is SASEGT. V was cut by 4 bases and J by 1 base, with 7 bases left in between. The CDR3 loop is CASSADGNTEAFF. The CDR3 coding sequence is TGTGCCAGCAGTGCCGACGGGAACACTGAAGCTTTCTTT.

The chain employs TRBV2 and TRBJ2-7, with 9 positions matching TRBD1. Germline CDR1 SNHLY, CDR2 FYNNEI. V lost 7 bases to trimming and J lost 1 base; unmatched junction nucleotides: 8. This CDR3 has 15 amino acids. The CDR3 region has the DNA TGTGCCAGCATATGGGGACAGGGTGGATCCTACGAGCAGTACTTC. It is translated as CASIWGQGGSYEQYF. Full variable domain (missing parts from reference TRBV2 and TRBJ2-7): EPEVTQTPSHQVTQMGQEVILRCVPISNHLYFYWYRQILGQKVEFLVSFYNNEISEKSEIFDDQFSVERPDGSNFTLKIRSTKLEDSAMYFCASIWGQGGSYEQYFGPGTRLTVT.

The chain employs TRBV12-5 and TRBJ1-2; D is uncertain. The CDR3 contains 11 residues. Germline V gives CDR1 LGHNT, CDR2 FRNRAP. V shed 6 bases and J shed 8 bases, with 10 bases lying between them. The CDR3 sequence is CASGEEGGYTF. The CDR3 region has the DNA TGTGCTAGTGGGGAGGAAGGCGGCTACACCTTC.

CDR3 nucleotide sequence: TGTGCCAGCAGTTATTTTGCTCGGGCCAGACCCGGGGAGCTGTTTTTT. This translates into CASSYFARARPGELFF. The gene calls are TRBV6-5 and TRBJ2-2; the D is unclear. The CDR3 is made up of 16 amino acids. Germline V CDR1 and CDR2: MNHEY, SVGAGI. Trimming removed 3 bases at V and 6 bases at J, with 17 bases between.

This sequence joins TRBV7-8 and TRBJ1-4, with D possibly matching TRBD1 (5 bases). The length of the CDR3 is 17 residues. Trimming pared 2 bases from V and 4 bases from J, leaving 17 bases between. The V gene's germline CDR1 is SGHVS and CDR2 FQNEAQ. CDR3 region: CASSLRGGAGRNEKLFF. DNA of the CDR3: TGTGCCAGCAGCTTACGAGGTGGGGCAGGACGTAATGAAAAACTGTTTTTT.

This clone showed up just a few times. J is TRBJ1-2 and V is TRBV7-9; D call uncertain. The V gene lost 4 bases and the J gene lost 0 bases, with 3 bases spanning the gap. This CDR3 has 12 amino acids. Germline V gene data show CDR1 as SEHNR and CDR2 as FQNEAQ (reference sequence). The CDR3 DNA follows: TGTGCCAGCAGCTACCCTAACTATGGCTACACCTTC. Translation: CASSYPNYGYTF.

The rearrangement joins TRBV6-5 to TRBJ1-3; D perhaps matches TRBD1 (6 bases). CDR1 and CDR2 from the germline V gene are MNHEY and SVGAGI. Trimming took off 2 bases at V and 1 base at J, with 6 bases between the two ends. The CDR3 is 14 amino acids. CDR3 sequence: CASSYTGSGNTIYF. The CDR3 DNA follows: TGTGCCAGCAGTTACACAGGGTCTGGAAACACCATATATTTT.

This clone was picked up one time. The genes are TRBV18 and TRBJ2-4; the D call may be TRBD1 or TRBD2 (5 bases each). The CDR3 is 16 amino acids. V was cut by 1 base and J by 0 bases, with 10 bases left in between. Germline loops: CDR1 KGHSH, CDR2 LQKENI. The CDR3 nucleotides read TGTGCCAGCTCACCACTGGGGGTCGTAGCCAAAAACATTCAGTACTTC. This translates into CASSPLGVVAKNIQYF. The full variable domain, in which reference TRBV18 and TRBJ2-4 provide the parts outside the CDR3, is NAGVMQNPRHLVRRRGQEARLRCSPMKGHSHVYWYRQLPEEGLKFMVYLQKENIIDESGMPKERFSAEFPKEGPSILRIQQVVRGDSAAYFCASSPLGVVAKNIQYFGAGTRLSVL.

The J gene is TRBJ2-1, the V gene TRBV27, with 9 bases matching TRBD2. V shed 6 bases and J 0 bases; nucleotides not matched to a gene: 3. Germline V gene lookup returns CDR1 MNHEY and CDR2 SMNVEV (reference sequence). The CDR3 is 15 residues long. In nucleotides, the CDR3 is TGTGCCAGCAGGCTAGCGGGGCCCTCCTACAATGAGCAGTTCTTC. It yields the protein CASRLAGPSYNEQFF.

V usage is TRBV19 and J usage is TRBJ2-1, with D perhaps matching TRBD2 (6 bases). V lost 5 bases and J 7 bases, leaving 15 bases between the germline ends. This CDR3 is built from 14 residues. Germline V gene data show CDR1 as LNHDA and CDR2 as SQIVND (reference sequence). CDR3 DNA: TGTGCCAGTAGTTCTCCTCGACTAGTAAATGAGCAGTTCTTC. Protein product: CASSSPRLVNEQFF.